What follows are 30 T cell receptor beta chains derived from one specimen sequenced in a study of T cells after yellow fever vaccination. TCRdb analysed the 5' RACE reads with MiXCR anew, one entry per CDR3 protein. The sample has under 600,000 distinct CDR3 sequences; 21% are singletons. The material sequenced was PBMCs, taken approximately 20 days after the first yellow fever vaccination. These receptors originate from a man younger than 30 who received the YFV17D yellow fever vaccine.

This rearrangement joins TRBV2 to TRBJ2-1; D not resolved. The CDR3 has 12 amino acids. Germline V gene data show CDR1 as SNHLY and CDR2 as FYNNEI. Deletions cut 3 bases from V and 5 bases from J, with 5 bases between. CDR3 sequence: CASSDEDNEQFF. The DNA of the CDR3 is TGTGCCAGCAGTGACGAGGACAATGAGCAGTTCTTC. Based on the CDR3 plus reference TRBV2 and TRBJ2-1, the full variable domain is EPEVTQTPSHQVTQMGQEVILRCVPISNHLYFYWYRQILGQKVEFLVSFYNNEISEKSEIFDDQFSVERPDGSNFTLKIRSTKLEDSAMYFCASSDEDNEQFFGPGTRLTVL.

This clonotype has only a few counts. This sequence joins TRBV11-2 and TRBJ1-1; possible D gene TRBD1, 6 bases. The CDR3 covers 13 residues. The germline CDR1 and CDR2 sequences are SGHAT and FQNNGV. Trimming took off 5 bases at V and 10 bases at J, with 17 bases between the two ends. CDR3 bases: TGTGCCAGCAGCGAAATATGGGGGGCTGGAGCTTTCTTT. It encodes CASSEIWGAGAFF.

The chain carries TRBV18 and TRBJ1-1, with D perhaps matching TRBD1 (6 bases). Trimming took 8 bases from V and 3 from J, leaving 13 bases between them. This CDR3 region has 13 residues. From germline, CDR1 is KGHSH and CDR2 LQKENI. The CDR3 sequence is CASKQGRDTEAFF. The CDR3 DNA is TGTGCCAGCAAACAGGGCCGGGACACTGAAGCTTTCTTT.

This clonotype was recorded at least ten times. V usage is TRBV5-1 and J usage is TRBJ1-5; the D gene is possibly TRBD1 (6 bases). Trimming removed 0 bases at V and 3 bases at J, with 10 bases between. Germline-derived CDR1 and CDR2 are SGHRS and YFSETQ. The CDR3 has 15 residues. CDR3 sequence (DNA): TGCGCCAGCAGCTTGGGGGGGGGGCCCAATCAGCCCCAGCATTTT. It translates to CASSLGGGPNQPQHF.

J is TRBJ1-6 and V is TRBV9; D remains unclear. Germline V gives CDR1 SGDLS, CDR2 YYNGEE. The CDR3 is 13 amino acids. V lost 1 base and J lost 13, with 12 bases in between. CDR3: CASSVSGGPPLHF. For the CDR3, the DNA is TGTGCCAGCAGCGTAAGTGGAGGTCCGCCCCTCCACTTT.

The chain has TRBV11-2 and TRBJ2-4, with D possibly being TRBD1 (7 bases). Germline CDR1 reads SGHAT; CDR2 reads FQNNGV. Trimming removed 0 bases at V and 3 bases at J, with 18 bases between. The CDR3 is 18 residues long. The CDR3 loop is CASSLEIRQGGGKNIQYF. As DNA, the CDR3 is TGTGCCAGCAGCTTAGAAATTAGGCAGGGGGGTGGCAAAAACATTCAGTACTTC.

This clonotype appeared a few times. The chain couples TRBV5-1 to TRBJ1-2, with TRBD1 matching over 7 bases. The CDR3 sequence is 14 residues long. The germline gives CDR1 SGHRS, CDR2 YFSETQ. J lost 2 bases, V lost 4 bases, and 5 bases had no gene match. The CDR3 nucleotides are TGCGCCAGCAGCCTTACGGGACAGAACTATGGCTACACCTTC. It codes for CASSLTGQNYGYTF.

This clonotype was seen ten or more times. CDR3 sequence (DNA): TGTGCCAGCCGTAAGAAGTTATTGGATTCACCCCTCCACTTT. Its protein is CASRKKLLDSPLHF. The chain links TRBV6-1 to TRBJ1-6, with D hard to call. This CDR3 has 14 amino acids. Trimming shortened V by 8 bases and J by 8 bases, and 16 bases separated the two germline ends. Germline values: CDR1 MNHNS, CDR2 SASEGT.

Worth noting for this clonotype: Mismatch with germline at one junction end may stem from a read error. CDR3 bases: TGCAGCGTTGAAGGGACAGAAAATTCAACCCTCCACTTT. Residues: CSVEGTENSTLHF. The chain joins TRBV29-1 to TRBJ1-6; TRBD1 is a possible D gene (6 bases). Germline CDR1 reads SQVTM; CDR2 reads ANQGSEA. The CDR3 sequence is 13 residues long.

This clonotype has a handful of counts. The chain carries TRBV24-1 and TRBJ2-2; 8 bases are a match to TRBD1. The germline gives CDR1 KGHDR, CDR2 SFDVKD. The junction had 7 bases not matched to a gene; V was cut back by 6 bases and J by 2 bases. CDR3 size: 16 residues. CDR3 residues: CATSYQGAPNTGELFF. The CDR3 DNA reads TGTGCCACCAGTTATCAGGGGGCACCTAACACCGGGGAGCTGTTTTTT.

The chain links TRBV7-6 to TRBJ1-5; a weak D match, TRBD1 (5 bases). Germline CDR1 is SGHVS and CDR2 is FNYEAQ. V dropped 5 bases and J dropped 0 bases, with 11 bases sitting between them. The CDR3 sequence is 15 residues long. The DNA of the CDR3 is TGTGCCAGCAGCGTAGGGGAATATAGCAATCAGCCCCAGCATTTT. Residues: CASSVGEYSNQPQHF.

This clonotype was detected only a few times. The genes are TRBV11-1 and TRBJ2-1; D tentatively fits TRBD1 or TRBD2 (6 bases each). Germline V gene sequence: CDR1 SGHAT, CDR2 FQDESV (reference sequence). Trimming pared 3 bases from V and 9 bases from J, leaving 12 bases between. CDR3 size: 13 residues. The CDR3 DNA sequence: TGTGCCAGCAGCTTTTCGGGGGCCGTTGAGCAGTTCTTC. Translation gives CASSFSGAVEQFF.

The chain carries TRBV27 and TRBJ1-6; D gene ambiguous. This CDR3 has 13 residues. CDR1 MNHEY and CDR2 SMNVEV come from the germline V gene (reference sequence). V was shortened by 5 bases and J by 6 bases, with 8 bases between the two germline ends. CDR3 in amino acids: CASSTDGNSPLHF. The CDR3 DNA is TGTGCCAGCAGTACGGACGGTAATTCACCCCTCCACTTT.

V and J are TRBV7-8 and TRBJ2-1; D is undetermined. Germline-derived CDR1 and CDR2 are SGHVS and FQNEAQ. V shed 5 bases and J shed 8 bases, with 13 bases lying between them. The CDR3 runs to 13 residues. CDR3 residues: CASSPPPVHEQFF. The CDR3 bases are TGTGCCAGCAGCCCTCCGCCGGTGCATGAGCAGTTCTTC.

This sequence joins TRBV7-6 and TRBJ2-1; no firm D call. CDR3 length: 12 amino acids. The germline gives CDR1 SGHVS, CDR2 FNYEAQ. With 3 bases removed from V and 10 bases from J, the gap between germline ends came to 10 bases. This chain's CDR3 is CASSFSAQEQFF. The CDR3 DNA is TGTGCCAGCAGCTTTTCAGCCCAAGAGCAGTTCTTC.

The chain recombines TRBV12-3 or TRBV12-4 with TRBJ1-1; D uncertain. The CDR3 has 14 residues. The V gene lost 4 bases and the J gene lost 0 bases, with 9 bases spanning the gap. The CDR3 region has the DNA TGTGCCAGCAGTTCCGGACGGTTGAACACTGAAGCTTTCTTT. Its protein product is CASSSGRLNTEAFF.

The chain couples TRBV18 to TRBJ2-1; 8 nucleotides agree with TRBD1. CDR3 length: 16 residues. CDR1 KGHSH and CDR2 LQKENI come from the germline V gene. Trimming removed 5 bases from V and 0 bases from J; junction bases left unmatched: 6. The CDR3 nucleotides are TGTGCCAGCTCAAATATGCAGGGGGCCTCCTACAATGAGCAGTTCTTC. This sequence encodes CASSNMQGASYNEQFF.

This clonotype was observed a few times. The chain combines TRBV5-6 with TRBJ2-2; the match to TRBD1 covers 9 bases. CDR1 is SGHDT, CDR2 YYEEEE, per germline. The CDR3 has 15 residues. J was trimmed by 3 bases and V by 4 bases; bases with no gene match: 4. CDR3 residues: CASSQRQGDTGELFF. The CDR3 nucleotides are TGTGCCAGCAGCCAGCGACAGGGGGACACCGGGGAGCTGTTTTTT.

This clonotype occurred a few times. DNA for the CDR3: TGTGCCAGCAGGATGACACAGAACACCGGGGAGCTGTTTTTT. Translated: CASRMTQNTGELFF. The chain couples TRBV6-1 to TRBJ2-2; D remains unclear. This CDR3 has 14 amino acids. Trimming pared 6 bases from V and 1 base from J, leaving 9 bases between. CDR1 is MNHNS and CDR2 is SASEGT in the germline V gene.

This clonotype was counted only a few times. The chain links TRBV20-1 to TRBJ1-2; TRBD1 aligns across 12 bases. The V segment lost 6 bases and the J segment 0 bases; nucleotides outside the gene matches: 5. Germline V gives CDR1 DFQATT, CDR2 SNEGSKA (reference sequence). This CDR3 region has 15 residues. CDR3 loop: CSASGQGATNYGYTF. The CDR3 nucleotides read TGCAGTGCCTCGGGACAGGGGGCAACTAACTATGGCTACACCTTC.

This sequence joins TRBV27 and TRBJ1-2, with D tentatively TRBD1 (5 bases). V lost 6 bases, J lost 8 bases, and 16 bases lay in between. Germline assignment: CDR1 MNHEY and CDR2 SMNVEV (reference sequence). The CDR3 has 13 residues. Here the CDR3 DNA reads TGTGCCAGCAGCCCATTGGGGGGGGACGGCTACACCTTC. Amino acids: CASSPLGGDGYTF.

The chain recombines TRBV5-6 with TRBJ2-2; D may be TRBD1 (7 bases). V gave up 4 bases and J gave up 3 bases, with 19 bases separating them. CDR3 size: 17 residues. Germline V gene sequence: CDR1 SGHDT, CDR2 YYEEEE. The chain's CDR3 is CASSLDLTGTYTGELFF. The CDR3 DNA follows: TGTGCCAGCAGCCTAGATTTGACAGGGACTTACACCGGGGAGCTGTTTTTT.

This clonotype was seen a few times. The V and J genes are TRBV25-1 and TRBJ2-5; D might be TRBD2 (6 bases). V shed 7 bases and J shed 2 bases, with 8 bases lying between them. The CDR3 extends over 12 amino acids. CDR1 is MGHDK and CDR2 is SYGVNS in the germline V gene. CDR3 loop: CASTRGQETQYF. The CDR3 bases are TGTGCCAGCACGCGGGGACAAGAGACCCAGTACTTC.

The chain recombines TRBV5-1 with TRBJ1-4, with D possibly being TRBD1 (6 bases). The CDR3 totals 15 residues. Germline V lookup: CDR1 SGHRS, CDR2 YFSETQ. V lost 4 bases and J 5 bases, leaving 15 bases between the germline ends. The DNA of the CDR3 is TGCGCCAGCAGCGGCAACAGGGCTCGGAATGAAAAACTGTTTTTT. Protein: CASSGNRARNEKLFF. Filled out from reference TRBV5-1 and TRBJ1-4, the complete variable domain reads KAGVTQTPRYLIKTRGQQVTLSCSPISGHRSVSWYQQTPGQGLQFLFEYFSETQRNKGNFPGRFSGRQFSNSRSEMNVSTLELGDSALYLCASSGNRARNEKLFFGSGTQLSVL.

In its sample, this clonotype was seen many times. The chain carries TRBV25-1 and TRBJ2-4; D may be TRBD1 or TRBD2 (5 bases each). The CDR3 is 15 amino acids. Deletions cut 6 bases from V and 4 bases from J, with 16 bases between. Germline V gene sequence: CDR1 MGHDK, CDR2 SYGVNS. The CDR3 DNA reads as TGTGCCAGCAGCGAAACCGGGACCCCGAAAAACATTCAGTACTTC. It translates to CASSETGTPKNIQYF. Combining the CDR3 with reference TRBV25-1 and TRBJ2-4 gives the whole variable domain EADIYQTPRYLVIGTGKKITLECSQTMGHDKMYWYQQDPGMELHLIHYSYGVNSTEKGDLSSESTVSRIRTEHFPLTLESARPSHTSQYLCASSETGTPKNIQYFGAGTRLSVL.

The rearrangement joins TRBV11-2 to TRBJ2-1; perhaps TRBD1 as D (6 bases). Trimming took off 4 bases at V and 9 bases at J, with 13 bases between the two ends. Germline V gene data show CDR1 as SGHAT and CDR2 as FQNNGV. This CDR3 contains 13 residues. The CDR3 sequence is CASSSTGSGEQFF. In DNA form, the CDR3 reads TGTGCCAGCAGCTCCACAGGGTCGGGTGAGCAGTTCTTC.

This chain connects TRBV7-2 to TRBJ1-5; D not resolved. Looked up from germline, CDR1 is SGHTA and CDR2 is FQGNSA. This CDR3 spans 13 amino acids. V lost 1 base, J lost 7 bases, and 8 bases lay in between. The DNA for the CDR3 is TGTGCCAGCAGCTTAGAAGCTCGACAGCCCCAGCATTTT. This gives the protein CASSLEARQPQHF.

This clonotype has ten or more counts. This sequence joins TRBV9 and TRBJ1-5; D is unresolved. Trimming removed 3 bases from V and 0 bases from J, with 10 bases in between. CDR3 size: 15 residues. The germline gives CDR1 SGDLS, CDR2 YYNGEE. CDR3 coding DNA: TGTGCCAGCAGCGCGGACGGATTTAGCAATCAGCCCCAGCATTTT. The encoded protein is CASSADGFSNQPQHF.

This clonotype was detected only a few times. The rearrangement links TRBV11-2 to TRBJ2-5; D is ambiguous. This CDR3 has 14 amino acids. The germline CDR1 and CDR2 sequences are SGHAT and FQNNGV. The V and J ends lost 1 base and 0 bases respectively, with 6 bases between them. CDR3 in amino acids: CASSLGPYQETQYF. The CDR3 bases are TGTGCCAGCAGCTTAGGCCCGTACCAAGAGACCCAGTACTTC. The full variable domain, rest sourced from reference TRBV11-2 and TRBJ2-5, is EAGVAQSPRYKIIEKRQSVAFWCNPISGHATLYWYQQILGQGPKLLIQFQNNGVVDDSQLPKDRFSAERLKGVDSTLKIQPAKLEDSAVYLCASSLGPYQETQYFGPGTRLLVL.

The chain recombines TRBV4-3 with TRBJ2-3; 8 bases match TRBD2. The CDR3 runs 15 residues. The germline V gene has CDR1 LGHNA and CDR2 YSLEER. V shed 1 base and J 7 bases; nucleotides not matched to a gene: 7. CDR3 amino acids: CASSQVSGSNYTQYF. In nucleotides, the CDR3 is TGCGCCAGCAGCCAAGTCAGCGGGAGCAATTATACGCAGTATTTT.